This T cell receptor (beta chain) was observed in a study of T cells in Graves' hyperthyroidism and ophthalmopathy (dated by TCRdb to about 2019). Looking at the study overall: Peripheral blood samples were taken at the time of initial diagnosis, prior to any treatment. Prospective prediction of ophthalmopathy was tested in an independent validation cohort consisting of some 20 hyperthyroidism patients and 15 or so patients who later progressed to ophthalmopathy. In addition, the study compared T-cell repertoires in thyroid tissue and in blood from 6 or 7 Graves' hyperthyroidism patients. A discovery cohort of about 100 patients, approximately 44 with Graves' ophthalmopathy and roughly 59 with stable Graves' hyperthyroidism, was used to find distinguishing TCR V-J signatures. After sampling, hyperthyroidism patients received methimazole starting at 30 mg daily, and ophthalmopathy patients received high-dose intravenous methylprednisolone. TCR Vbeta CDR3 sequencing of some 140 peripheral blood samples (over 40 ophthalmopathy, 75 hyperthyroidism and roughly 17 progressor patients) is reported in the paper. The 90 or so discovery patients were randomly split 7:3 into training and test sets.

TCR beta CDR3 regions were amplified from RNA transcripts. For the first round of RT-PCR on the TCR CDR3, the HTBI primer set was used together with the Qiagen OneStep RT-PCR kit. The libraries were constructed in a second round of multiplex PCR and then size-selected and purified. Sequencing of the libraries was done on an Illumina HiSeq2000 using paired-end 100 bp reads. Processing in the source paper ran as follows. SOAPnuke was used to process the raw data, throwing out any read that contained adapters or uncalled bases, had a mean Phred below 15, or lacked an exact constant-primer or identifier match. COPE v1.2.5 was used to merge the high-quality paired reads, and each unique nucleotide sequence was defined as a clonotype. MiTCR v1.1 was used to align the clonotypes against IMGT TRBV, TRBD and TRBJ reference segments. The analysis included only V-J combinations with a frequency above 0.0001, which together covered more than 99% of the repertoires. A TCS score was defined as the ratio of F50 (clonal expansion) to E x V (chaos), with BLOSUM62-based TCRdist applied between CDR3 peptides within each V-J. Welch's t-statistics and random forest reduced roughly 500 V-J features to 13, which were used in a naive Bayes classifier (R e1071). In TCRdb, the public reads were trimmed at Q25 with fastp and aligned with MiXCR, with productive beta chains retained. Under each unique CDR3 protein, matching rows form one entry showing the most common genes and DNA. These V and J calls are TCRdb output, not the study's own analysis. This sample is represented by about 380,000 distinct CDR3 sequences; approximately 17% of them were singletons. The ten largest make up 35% to 45% of the sample.

At least ten counts were recorded for this clonotype. Its target antigen remains unknown. No much larger clonotype is one base removed from it; base qualities were not supplied. Study-level results and caveats: No statistical method was used to fix the sample size in advance, and group allocation was not hidden from the investigators. During validation, the model predicted progression to ophthalmopathy a median of approximately 7 months ahead of onset, with almost 71% sensitivity and 72% to 85% specificity. Ophthalmopathy was separated from stable hyperthyroidism by a 13 V-J signature model, with around 88% sensitivity and roughly 84% specificity obtained in cross-validation and 80%/75% obtained in testing. Blood samples also contained most of the expanded thyroid clonotypes (frequency above 0.001), which suggests that blood repertoires may reflect thyroid immune responses.

Relative to germline, V is 6 bases shorter and J is 8 bases shorter, with 14 bases between their ends. The CDR3 numbers 13 residues from cysteine through phenylalanine. Left in the record is the CDR3 DNA by itself, 39 bases read in frame from the first base. The germline V gene (reference sequence) gives CDR1 as MNHEY and CDR2 as SMNVEV. Ophthalmopathy patients had moderately to severely active disease, with a Clinical Activity Score of 3 or more, a NOSPECS grade of 4 or more, and a disease duration of less than 3 months. Exclusion was applied to patients with uncontrolled infections, other autoimmune diseases, pregnancy or lactation. Clinical symptoms, serum thyroxine and TRAb, thyroid ultrasound, and orbital computed tomography formed the basis for the diagnoses. PBMCs were isolated from 7.5 to 10 ml of fresh peripheral blood by Ficoll-Paque density gradient centrifugation. Total RNA was extracted using Trizol reagent, and RNA quality was assessed on an Agilent 2100 Bioanalyzer.

The V and J genes are TRBV27 and TRBJ2-1; TRBD2 is a possible D gene, resting on 7 matching bases. Sequencing input: blood. The clonotype was recovered from a man younger than 30 with Graves' ophthalmopathy. The CDR3 region reads CASRRGGGDEQFF. Read as DNA, the sequence is TGTGCCAGCAGGAGGGGGGGGGGCGATGAGCAGTTCTTC.